This T cell receptor beta chain is drawn from a study of shared clonotypes between healthy human individuals. Worth noting for this clone: Its antigen is still unknown. A far larger clone is one nucleotide away, so this likely arose from a read error. Other DNA sequences from this sample encode an identical CDR3 as well.

The CDR3 loop spans 14 amino acids. Germline CDR1 is MNHEY and CDR2 is SMNVEV (reference sequence). V lost 2 bases to trimming and J lost 3 bases, with 11 bases between them. TCRdb's copy holds only in-frame clones and misses some; the assay was immunoSEQ multiplex PCR. Of under 1,100,000 clones in the sample, about 74% were seen once. Findings of the study overall: Only blood was sampled, and tissue TCR repertoires likely differ from blood ones.

The TCR sequence derives from a man aged 18 to 29 in good health. The chain uses TRBV27 and TRBJ2-7, with a weak D call TRBD1 (5 bases). The sample consisted of memory CD4+ T cells sorted from blood. Subset noted: CD45RA-negative fraction. The chain's CDR3 is CASSLKGAHYEQYF. The CDR3 DNA reads as TGTGCCAGCAGTTTAAAAGGGGCTCACTACGAGCAGTACTTC.